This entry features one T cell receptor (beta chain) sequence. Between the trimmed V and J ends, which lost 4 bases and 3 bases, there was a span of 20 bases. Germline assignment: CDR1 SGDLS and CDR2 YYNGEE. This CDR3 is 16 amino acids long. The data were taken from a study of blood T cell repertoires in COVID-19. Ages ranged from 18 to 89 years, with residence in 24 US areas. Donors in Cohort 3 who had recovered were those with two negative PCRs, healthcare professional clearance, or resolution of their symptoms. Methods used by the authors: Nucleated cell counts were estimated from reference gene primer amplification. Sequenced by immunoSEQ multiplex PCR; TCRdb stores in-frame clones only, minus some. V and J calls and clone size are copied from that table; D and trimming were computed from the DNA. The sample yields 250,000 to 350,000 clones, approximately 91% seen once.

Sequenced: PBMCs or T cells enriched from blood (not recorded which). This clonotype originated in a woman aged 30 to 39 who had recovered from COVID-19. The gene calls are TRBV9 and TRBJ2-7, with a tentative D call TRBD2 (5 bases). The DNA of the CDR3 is TGTGCCAGCAGCCCAGCGTCGAGGGCTATTGACTACGAGCAGTACTTC. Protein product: CASSPASRAIDYEQYF.